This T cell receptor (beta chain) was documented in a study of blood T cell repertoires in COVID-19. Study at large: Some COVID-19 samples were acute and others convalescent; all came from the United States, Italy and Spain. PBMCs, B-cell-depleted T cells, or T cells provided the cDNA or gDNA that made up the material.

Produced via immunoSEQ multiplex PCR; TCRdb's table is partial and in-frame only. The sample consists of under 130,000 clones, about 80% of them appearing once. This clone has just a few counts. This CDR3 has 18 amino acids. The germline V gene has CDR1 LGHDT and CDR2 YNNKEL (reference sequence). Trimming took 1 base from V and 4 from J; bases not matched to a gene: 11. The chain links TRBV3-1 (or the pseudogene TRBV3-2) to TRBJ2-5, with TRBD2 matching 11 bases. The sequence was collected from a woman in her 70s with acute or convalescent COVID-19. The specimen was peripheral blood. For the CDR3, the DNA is TGTGCCAGCAGCCAAGGGGCCAGCCTAGCGGGGGGCGGAGAGACCCAGTACTTC. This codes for CASSQGASLAGGGETQYF.